This TCR beta chain was sequenced during a study of OX40 agonist ivuxolimab in advanced cancers. This CDR3 comprises 13 residues. Trimming removed 6 bases at V and 2 bases at J, with 11 bases between. Germline CDR1 and CDR2: MNHNY and SVGAGI (reference sequence). This table comes from immunoSEQ multiplex PCR, and its TCRdb copy is limited to in-frame clones, with some not included. This sample has 90,000 to 100,000 clones; more than 85% occur once, and the top ten carry 0.82%. This chain uses TRBV6-6 with TRBJ2-7; no firm D call. This TCR was sampled from an adult with an advanced solid tumor such as melanoma, head and neck, liver or kidney cancer. The source was CD4+ or CD8+ T cells sorted from blood, collected in a trial of the OX40 agonist ivuxolimab. Here the CDR3 reads CASSPGQTYEQYF. In nucleotides, the CDR3 is TGTGCCAGCAGCCCCGGGCAGACCTACGAGCAGTACTTC.